This T cell receptor beta chain was profiled in a study of shared clonotypes between healthy human individuals (dated by TCRdb to about 2020). As for the study more broadly: The cohort included a few men and a couple of women between 18 and 49 years of age. For each donor, CD4 naive and CD4 memory were each given three plates, CD8 naive was given two plates, and CD8 memory was given one plate. The study deeply sequenced blood TCR repertoires of 5 or 6 healthy adults to estimate repertoire size and the extent of clonotype sharing between individuals. To increase sequencing depth and limit assay-specific biases, different laboratories used diverse techniques to prepare libraries and sequence TCR repertoires. Per donor, leukapheresis produced somewhere between about 0.94 and 9.5 billion PBMCs. What the authors observed across the whole study: Naive subsets generally had larger estimated clonotype richness than memory subsets did. The small number of donors limited the genetic and exposure-history diversity represented. Compared with non-shared clonotypes, the clonotypes found in all four sorted-subset donors had higher generation probabilities. Sampling was restricted to blood, and TCR repertoires in tissue are likely to differ from TCR repertoires in blood. Across four donors, approximately 5% of naive CD4, roughly 3.5% of naive CD8, approximately 2.5% of memory CD4, and over 0.35% of memory CD8 clonotypes were shared. Pairwise subsampling led to the expectation that sequencing depth would affect the degree of clonotype sharing among donors. Incomplete sequencing was indicated by rarefaction of sorted-subset datasets, despite the large sequencing depth.

As regards this clone: The target of this receptor is not known. Base qualities are not at hand, and no much larger clone is one base apart.

The donors were healthy, HIV-negative adults who had no recently reported acute infections or vaccinations. Every donor was a Caucasian adult living in Nashville, Tennessee, USA. Magnetic negative selection was used to enrich CD4+ T cells, after which naive cells were positively selected on CD45RA and the negative fraction became the memory subset. Blood was obtained by leukapheresis, after which PBMCs were separated by Ficoll-Histopaque density gradient centrifugation and cryopreserved in liquid nitrogen vapor phase. Analytical flow cytometry was used to check the purity and quantity of every magnetically sorted T cell population. Each sorted fraction had its genomic DNA isolated and then quantified by UV absorbance on a Nanodrop 2000c. Using the deep immunoSEQ assay, multiplex PCR amplified TCR CDR3 regions from genomic DNA. Genomic DNA extracted from each cell subset was distributed evenly over all wells of several immunoSEQ 96-well plates, and each plate served as one replicate. For sorted subsets, about 210 ng of genomic DNA, equivalent to some 30,000 T cell genomes, went into each replicate PCR. The purified libraries were quantified using a Qubit 3.0 fluorometer, sized with a Bioanalyzer 2100, and then quantified again using the KAPA Library Quantification kit. Every immunoSEQ 96-well plate was sequenced on a separate single-read 150-cycle Illumina NextSeq 550 flow cell. As for the authors' bioinformatics: Because the immunoSEQ output included only junctional sequences and no quality scores, the filtering could not be the same as the filtering used for full-length reads. Sequences were annotated with PyIR, a Python wrapper for IgBLAST v1.9, and V/J genes and CDR3 were assigned using IMGT germline references. Reads were removed for weak V/J assignments (E-value above 1e-6), missing CDR3, stop codons, out-of-frame junctions, or ambiguous translated residues. A V3J clonotype was defined by an identical inferred V gene, J gene, and CDR3 amino acid sequence. The percentage overlap between two repertoires was calculated by dividing the number of shared unique clonotypes by the size of the smaller repertoire. Richness of each repertoire was evaluated using RTK rarefaction, the Chao1 estimator, and Recon v2.1 estimates of unobserved clonotypes. Generation probabilities for all TCRbeta clonotypes obtained by the gDNA method from several donors were computed using OLGA. TCRdb's version of the immuneACCESS table is confined to in-frame rearrangements and falls short of the full clone set. An unresolved V gene accounts for under half of the shortfall where checked; the remainder is of unknown origin. That table gives V, J and clone size, and the DNA gave D and trimming. Across this sample there are 2 million to 3 million clones, with 80% to 95% seen only once. The top ten clonotypes cover around 0.4% of the sample.

The specimen was naive CD4+ T cells from PBMCs. The cell subset or site label on this specimen signifies: CD45RA+ positively selected. The origin of this receptor is a young man in good health. Some clones in this sample may be carry-over from other donors' samples.

The encoded CDR3 is CSALGIKQENGYTF. The DNA sequence is TGCAGCGCATTGGGGATTAAGCAGGAGAATGGCTACACCTTC. This receptor chain uses TRBV29-1 and TRBJ1-2; the D gene cannot be named for sure. CDR1 and CDR2 are drawn from the germline V gene: SQVTM, ANQGSEA. Trimming at the junction amounts to 7 bases on V and 6 bases on J, and the germline ends lie 21 bases apart. The cysteine opens and the phenylalanine closes a CDR3 of 14 amino acids. The sequence is cut down to CDR3 DNA, 42 bases in frame from base 1.